This entry lists 13 T cell receptor beta chains sequenced from one sample in a study of blood T cells in healthy people across ages. Sample-barcoded 5' priming and a J-beta primer mix drove a second PCR of roughly 7 to 11 cycles. TCRdb re-called the 5' RACE reads through MiXCR, storing one row per CDR3 protein. The sample lists about 510,000 distinct CDR3 sequences; 25% to 35% were seen once. Another study also made use of these data, one on T cells of mothers and their children.

The sequenced sample consisted of blood. The receptor set was obtained from a boy between 2 and 10 years old in good health.

This clonotype has more than one count but fewer than ten. This chain uses TRBV12-3 or TRBV12-4 with TRBJ2-7; D is perhaps TRBD1 (6 bases). CDR3 length: 14 amino acids. The V end was cut by 6 bases, the J end by 0 bases, with 12 bases between. The CDR3 loop reads CASRSHRDSYEQYF. DNA of the CDR3: TGTGCCAGCAGGAGCCACAGGGACTCCTACGAGCAGTACTTC.

This clonotype was found a few times. Sequence at one end of the junction differs from germline and may be a read error. The chain is built from TRBV7-9 and TRBJ1-5; D perhaps matches TRBD1 (6 bases). The CDR3 loop spans 19 amino acids. CDR1 is SEHNR and CDR2 is FQNEAQ in the germline V gene (reference sequence). This CDR3 reads CASSLGAGPRGYSNQPQHF. CDR3 in DNA: TGTGCCAGCAGCTTAGGGGCAGGTCCCAGGGGATATAGCAATCAGCCTCAGCATTTT.

The J gene is TRBJ2-1, the V gene TRBV28; TRBD2 matches at 7 bases. The germline V gene has CDR1 MDHEN and CDR2 SYDVKM. The CDR3 is 16 amino acids. V shed 2 bases and J 9 bases; nucleotides not matched to a gene: 13. This chain's CDR3 is CASSLGTRTRVAEQFF. The CDR3 DNA follows: TGTGCCAGCAGTTTAGGAACTAGGACTAGGGTGGCTGAGCAGTTCTTC.

This clonotype has just a few counts. This chain joins TRBV4-1 and TRBJ1-4; 8 nucleotides align to TRBD1. Germline CDR1 is MGHRA and CDR2 is YSYEKL. V lost 1 base and J lost 11; bases outside the gene matches: 9. The CDR3 is 15 residues long. CDR3 protein: CASSQGRQGAKKLFF. CDR3 DNA sequence: TGCGCCAGCAGCCAAGGGAGGCAGGGGGCGAAGAAACTGTTTTTT.

This clonotype was picked up a small number of times. A junction boundary mismatches the germline segment, possibly from a read error. CDR3 sequence (DNA): TGTGCAAGCAGCACGACTAGCGGGAGGGCCGGGAGGAATGAGCAGTTCTTC. This translates into CASSTTSGRAGRNEQFF. This chain uses TRBV7-6 with TRBJ2-5; 14 bases are a match to TRBD2. The better agreement between TRBJ2-1 and the DNA end casts doubt on the J call. Germline CDR1 SGHVS, CDR2 FNYEAQ. The CDR3 is 17 residues long.

The chain employs TRBV29-1 and TRBJ1-2; D not certain. V lost 4 bases and J lost 5, with 11 bases in between. CDR1 SQVTM and CDR2 ANQGSEA come from the germline V gene. CDR3 size: 12 residues. The CDR3 here is CSVGAGIYGYTF. The DNA of the CDR3 is TGCAGCGTTGGGGCCGGGATTTATGGCTACACCTTC.

This clonotype appeared a few times. V and J are TRBV6-1 and TRBJ1-2, with unresolved D. V gave up 2 bases and J gave up 3 bases, with 16 bases separating them. CDR1 and CDR2 from the germline V gene are MNHNS and SASEGT. The CDR3 consists of 16 residues. CDR3 sequence reads: CASSEQAETFYYGYTF. The DNA of the CDR3 is TGTGCCAGCAGTGAACAGGCGGAGACTTTCTACTATGGCTACACCTTC.

This clonotype was observed a handful of times. V gene TRBV5-1 combines with J gene TRBJ2-5, with 9 positions matching TRBD1. The last part of the DNA fits TRBJ2-7 better; the J call may be wrong. The germline CDR1 and CDR2 sequences are SGHRS and YFSETQ. This CDR3 region has 14 residues. As DNA, the CDR3 is TGCGCCAGCAGCTGGGGGACAGGGTCCTACGAGCAGTACTTC. Its translation: CASSWGTGSYEQYF.

The rearrangement uses TRBV20-1 and TRBJ2-5; 9 positions match TRBD2. The last part of the DNA fits TRBJ2-1 better; the J call may be wrong. The CDR3 is 16 amino acids. Looked up from germline, CDR1 is DFQATT and CDR2 is SNEGSKA (reference sequence). CDR3 residues: CSAFIGGTSPYNEQFF. CDR3 coding DNA: TGCAGTGCTTTTATAGGGGGGACTAGCCCTTACAATGAGCAGTTCTTC.

V is TRBV6-6 and J is TRBJ1-1, with 7 bases fitting TRBD1. CDR1 is MNHNY and CDR2 is SVGAGI in the germline V gene (reference sequence). This CDR3 is built from 12 residues. V lost 6 bases and J lost 7; bases outside the gene matches: 5. The CDR3 nucleotides are TGTGCCAGCAGACAGGGGAACCTTGAAGCTTTCTTT. It specifies CASRQGNLEAFF.

The V and J genes are TRBV15 and TRBJ2-5, with unresolved D. The J call may be mistaken, given a closer DNA end match to TRBJ2-1. This CDR3 contains 15 residues. Germline lookup yields CDR1 LNHNV and CDR2 YYDKDF (reference sequence). As DNA, the CDR3 is TGTGCCACCAGCAGTCGGACGGAGTCCGGCAATGAGCAGTTCTTC. Translating it yields CATSSRTESGNEQFF.

The rearrangement joins TRBV18 to TRBJ2-7; the D is unclear. From germline, CDR1 is KGHSH and CDR2 LQKENI. The CDR3 length is 12 residues. Trimming took off 3 bases at V and 2 bases at J, with 5 bases between the two ends. As DNA, the CDR3 is TGTGCCAGCTCACCGCAAACCTACGAGCAGTACTTC. Its translation is CASSPQTYEQYF.

The chain is built from TRBV10-3 and TRBJ2-7; D is possibly TRBD2 (6 bases). The CDR3 is 13 amino acids. Germline values: CDR1 ENHRY, CDR2 SYGVKD. V shed 7 bases and J shed 5 bases, with 15 bases lying between them. CDR3 nucleotides: TGTGCCATCACTCGCGGGGATTCCAACGAGCAGTACTTC. This gives the protein CAITRGDSNEQYF.